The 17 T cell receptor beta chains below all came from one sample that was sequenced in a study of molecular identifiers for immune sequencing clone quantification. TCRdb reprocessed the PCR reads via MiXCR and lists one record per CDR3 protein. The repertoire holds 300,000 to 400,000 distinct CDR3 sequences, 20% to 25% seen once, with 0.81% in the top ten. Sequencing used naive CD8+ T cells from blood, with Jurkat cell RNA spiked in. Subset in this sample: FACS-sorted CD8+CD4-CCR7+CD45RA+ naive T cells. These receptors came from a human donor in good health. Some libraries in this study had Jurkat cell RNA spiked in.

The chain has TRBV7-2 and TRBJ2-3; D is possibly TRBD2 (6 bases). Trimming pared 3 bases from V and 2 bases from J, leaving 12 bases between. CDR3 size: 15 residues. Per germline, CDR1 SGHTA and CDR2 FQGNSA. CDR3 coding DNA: TGTGCCAGCAGCTTCTTTAGCGGCTACACAGATACGCAGTATTTT. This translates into CASSFFSGYTDTQYF.

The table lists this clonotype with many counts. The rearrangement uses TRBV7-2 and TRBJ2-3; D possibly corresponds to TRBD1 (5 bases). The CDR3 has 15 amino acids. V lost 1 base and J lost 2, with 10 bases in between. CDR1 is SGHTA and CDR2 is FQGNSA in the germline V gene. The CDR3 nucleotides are TGTGCCAGCAGCTTAGGAAGGGGCCCCACAGATACGCAGTATTTT. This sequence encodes CASSLGRGPTDTQYF.

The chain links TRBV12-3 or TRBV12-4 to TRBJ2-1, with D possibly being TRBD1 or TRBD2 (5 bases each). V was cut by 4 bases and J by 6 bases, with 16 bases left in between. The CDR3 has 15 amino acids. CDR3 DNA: TGTGCCAGCAGTTGGGGCCCAGGGAGCGGCAATGAGCAGTTCTTC. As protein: CASSWGPGSGNEQFF.

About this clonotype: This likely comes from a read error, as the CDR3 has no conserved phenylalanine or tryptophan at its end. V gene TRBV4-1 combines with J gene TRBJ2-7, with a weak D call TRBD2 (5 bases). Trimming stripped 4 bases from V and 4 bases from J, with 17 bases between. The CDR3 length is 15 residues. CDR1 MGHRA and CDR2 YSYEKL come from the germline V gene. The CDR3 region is CASSPANLGVYEQYS. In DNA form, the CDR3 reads TGCGCCAGCAGCCCAGCGAACTTGGGAGTATACGAGCAGTACTCC.

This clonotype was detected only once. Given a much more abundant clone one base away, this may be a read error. CDR3 sequence reads: CSASDRETCEQYF. The CDR3 region has the DNA TGCAGTGCTAGCGACAGGGAAACCTGCGAGCAGTACTTC. This chain uses TRBV20-1 with TRBJ2-7; 7 nucleotides align to TRBD1. Germline assignment: CDR1 DFQATT and CDR2 SNEGSKA (reference sequence). Trimming at V came to 3 bases and at J to 6 bases, leaving 8 bases not matched to a gene. The CDR3 sequence is 13 residues long.

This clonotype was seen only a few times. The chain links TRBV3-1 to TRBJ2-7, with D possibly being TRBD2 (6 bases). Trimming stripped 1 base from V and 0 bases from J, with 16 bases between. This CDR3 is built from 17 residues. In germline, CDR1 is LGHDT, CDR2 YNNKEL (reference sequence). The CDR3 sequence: CASSQGFVAVSSYEQYF. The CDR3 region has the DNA TGTGCCAGCAGCCAAGGGTTCGTAGCGGTGAGCTCCTACGAGCAGTACTTC.

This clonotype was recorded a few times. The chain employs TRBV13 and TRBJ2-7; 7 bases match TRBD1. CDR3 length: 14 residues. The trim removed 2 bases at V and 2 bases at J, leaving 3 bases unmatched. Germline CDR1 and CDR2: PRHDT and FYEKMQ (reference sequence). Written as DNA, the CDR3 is TGTGCCAGCAGCTTATGGGACAGTACCTACGAGCAGTACTTC. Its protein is CASSLWDSTYEQYF. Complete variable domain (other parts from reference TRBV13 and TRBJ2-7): AAGVIQSPRHLIKEKRETATLKCYPIPRHDTVYWYQQGPGQDPQFLISFYEKMQSDKGSIPDRFSAQQFSDYHSELNMSSLELGDSALYFCASSLWDSTYEQYFGPGTRLTVT.

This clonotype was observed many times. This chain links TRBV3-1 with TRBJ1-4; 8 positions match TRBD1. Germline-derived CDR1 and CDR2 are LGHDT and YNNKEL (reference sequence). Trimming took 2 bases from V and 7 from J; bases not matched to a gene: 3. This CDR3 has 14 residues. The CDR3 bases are TGTGCCAGCAGCCAACAGGGGGCGGGTGAAAAACTGTTTTTT. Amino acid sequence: CASSQQGAGEKLFF.

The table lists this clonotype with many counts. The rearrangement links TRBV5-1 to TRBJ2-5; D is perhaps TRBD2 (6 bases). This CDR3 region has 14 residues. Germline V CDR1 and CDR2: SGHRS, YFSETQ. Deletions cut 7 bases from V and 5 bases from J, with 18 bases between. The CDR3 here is CASASLGGAETQYF. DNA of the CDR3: TGCGCCAGCGCGAGTCTAGGAGGGGCCGAGACCCAGTACTTC.

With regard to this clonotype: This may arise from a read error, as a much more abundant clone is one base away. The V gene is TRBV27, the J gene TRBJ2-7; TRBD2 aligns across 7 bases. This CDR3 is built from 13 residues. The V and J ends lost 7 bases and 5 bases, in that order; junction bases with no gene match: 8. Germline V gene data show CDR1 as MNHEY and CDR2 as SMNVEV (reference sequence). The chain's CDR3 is CASTVSGEDEQYF. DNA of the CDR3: TGTGCCAGCACCGTCAGCGGGGAGGACGAGCAGTACTTC.

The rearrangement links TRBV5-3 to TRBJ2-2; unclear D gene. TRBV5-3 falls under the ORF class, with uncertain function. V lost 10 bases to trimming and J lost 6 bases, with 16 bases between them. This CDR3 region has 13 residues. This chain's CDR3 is CAGSLEGSGELFF. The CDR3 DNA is TGTGCCGGCAGCTTGGAAGGGTCCGGGGAGCTGTTTTTT.

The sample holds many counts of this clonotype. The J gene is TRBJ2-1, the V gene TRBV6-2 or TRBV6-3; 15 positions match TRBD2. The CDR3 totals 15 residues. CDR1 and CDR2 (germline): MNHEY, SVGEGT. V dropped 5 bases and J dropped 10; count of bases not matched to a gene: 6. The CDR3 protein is CASSDIGTSGGEQFF. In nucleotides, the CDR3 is TGTGCCAGCAGTGATATCGGGACTAGCGGGGGGGAGCAGTTCTTC.

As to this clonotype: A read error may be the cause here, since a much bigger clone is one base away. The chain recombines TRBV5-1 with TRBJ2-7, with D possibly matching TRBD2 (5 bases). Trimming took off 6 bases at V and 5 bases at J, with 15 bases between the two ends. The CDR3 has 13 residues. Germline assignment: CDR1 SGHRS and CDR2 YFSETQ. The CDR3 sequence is CASNSIPEDEQYF. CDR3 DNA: TGCGCCAGCAACTCGATCCCGGAGGACGAGCAGTACTTC.

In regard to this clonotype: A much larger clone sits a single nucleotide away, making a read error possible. CDR3 protein: CASRLTTEAFF. The CDR3, as DNA: TGTGCCAGCAGGTTGACCACTGAAGCTTTCTTT. This chain uses TRBV2 with TRBJ1-1; D not certain. Germline CDR1 reads SNHLY; CDR2 reads FYNNEI. V was trimmed by 6 bases and J by 4 bases, leaving 6 bases between them. CDR3 size: 11 residues.

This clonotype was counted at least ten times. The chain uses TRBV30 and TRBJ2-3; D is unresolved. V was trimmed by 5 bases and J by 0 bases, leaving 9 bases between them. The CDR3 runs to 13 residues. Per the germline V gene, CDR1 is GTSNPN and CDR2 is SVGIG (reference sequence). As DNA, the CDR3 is TGTGCCTGGGCCTTTGGGAGCACAGATACGCAGTATTTT. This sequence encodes CAWAFGSTDTQYF.

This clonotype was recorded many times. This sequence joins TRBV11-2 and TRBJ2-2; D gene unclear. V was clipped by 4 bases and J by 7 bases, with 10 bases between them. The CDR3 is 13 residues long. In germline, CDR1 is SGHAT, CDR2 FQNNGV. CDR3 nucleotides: TGTGCCAGCAGCTCCGCCGATGACGGGGAGCTGTTTTTT. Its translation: CASSSADDGELFF. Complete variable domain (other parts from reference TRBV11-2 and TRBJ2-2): EAGVAQSPRYKIIEKRQSVAFWCNPISGHATLYWYQQILGQGPKLLIQFQNNGVVDDSQLPKDRFSAERLKGVDSTLKIQPAKLEDSAVYLCASSSADDGELFFGEGSRLTVL.

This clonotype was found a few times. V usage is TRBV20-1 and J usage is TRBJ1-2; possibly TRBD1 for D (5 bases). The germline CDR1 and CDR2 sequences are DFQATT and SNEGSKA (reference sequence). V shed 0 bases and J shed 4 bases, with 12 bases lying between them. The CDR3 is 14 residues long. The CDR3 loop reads CSARDAGTVYGYTF. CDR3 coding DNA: TGCAGTGCTAGAGATGCCGGGACCGTCTATGGCTACACCTTC.